A single sample gave rise to the 7 T cell receptor beta chains below, sequenced in a study of blood T cell repertoires in COVID-19. This table comes from immunoSEQ multiplex PCR, and its TCRdb copy is limited to in-frame clones, with some not included. Here the sample spans 150,000 or so clones, approximately 82% being singletons. Sequencing was performed on peripheral blood. These receptor sequences come from a woman aged 45-60 years with acute or convalescent COVID-19.

The V gene is TRBV28, the J gene TRBJ2-1, with 8 bases fitting TRBD2. J was trimmed by 9 bases and V by 5 bases; bases with no gene match: 12. CDR1 is MDHEN, CDR2 SYDVKM, per germline. The CDR3 is 15 amino acids. Here the CDR3 reads CASSGAGTRDSEQFF. The CDR3, as DNA: TGTGCCAGCAGTGGCGCCGGGACTAGAGACAGTGAGCAGTTCTTC.

The gene calls are TRBV19 and TRBJ1-5, with D perhaps TRBD1 (5 bases). CDR3 length: 15 residues. V shed 1 base and J shed 7 bases, with 14 bases lying between them. The V gene's germline CDR1 is LNHDA and CDR2 SQIVND (reference sequence). This CDR3 reads CASSIVGGVLQPQHF. In nucleotides, the CDR3 is TGTGCCAGTAGTATAGTTGGAGGGGTGCTACAGCCCCAGCATTTT.

The rearrangement links TRBV9 to TRBJ2-7; 12 bases map to TRBD1. The CDR3 length is 14 residues. Germline V gene data show CDR1 as SGDLS and CDR2 as YYNGEE. Trimming took 3 bases from V and 6 from J; bases not matched to a gene: 4. CDR3 amino acids: CASSAGQGAGEQYF. The CDR3 DNA follows: TGTGCCAGCAGCGCGGGACAGGGGGCAGGCGAGCAGTACTTC.

This rearrangement joins TRBV5-1 to TRBJ1-1; 7 bases are shared with TRBD1. CDR3 size: 13 residues. V shed 7 bases, J shed 1 base, and the junction held 4 bases outside the gene matches. Germline CDR1 reads SGHRS; CDR2 reads YFSETQ. CDR3 sequence: CASAGQSNTEAFF. The CDR3 region has the DNA TGCGCCAGCGCGGGACAGTCGAACACTGAAGCTTTCTTT.

This clone was recorded once. The chain is built from TRBV11-1 and TRBJ2-7; possibly TRBD2 for D (5 bases). This CDR3 contains 16 residues. Trimming stripped 1 base from V and 2 bases from J, with 15 bases between. Looked up from germline, CDR1 is SGHAT and CDR2 is FQDESV (reference sequence). The CDR3 here is CASSLGGSPRAYEQYF. In DNA form, the CDR3 reads TGTGCCAGCAGCTTAGGCGGCTCCCCGAGGGCCTACGAGCAGTACTTC.

This clone was seen only once. This chain links TRBV29-1 with TRBJ1-4, with 9 bases matching TRBD1. V lost 7 bases to trimming and J lost 2 bases; unmatched junction nucleotides: 8. Germline V gene sequence: CDR1 SQVTM, CDR2 ANQGSEA. CDR3 length: 15 amino acids. This CDR3 reads CSARSGTGTNEKLFF. CDR3 coding DNA: TGCAGCGCCCGATCCGGGACAGGGACTAATGAAAAACTGTTTTTT.

V and J are TRBV5-4 and TRBJ2-1, with 12 nucleotides matching TRBD2. Per germline, CDR1 SGHNT and CDR2 YYREEE (reference sequence). V shed 4 bases, J shed 4 bases, and the junction held 3 bases outside the gene matches. The CDR3 contains 15 residues. DNA of the CDR3: TGTGCCAGCAGCCAGACTAGCGGGAGTTACAATGAGCAGTTCTTC. Residues: CASSQTSGSYNEQFF. The full variable domain, its missing parts supplied by reference TRBV5-4 and TRBJ2-1, is ETGVTQSPTHLIKTRGQQVTLRCSSQSGHNTVSWYQQALGQGPQFIFQYYREEENGRGNFPPRFSGLQFPNYSSELNVNALELDDSALYLCASSQTSGSYNEQFFGPGTRLTVL.